Below, one T cell receptor (beta chain) is given with its context. Its target antigen remains unknown. No base-level quality is on record; no much larger clone is a single base apart. The sample belongs to a study of blood T cell repertoires in COVID-19 (dated by TCRdb to the early 2020s). Context from the whole study: The collaborator samples originated in the United States, Italy and Spain and spanned the acute and convalescent phases of COVID-19. The sample metadata nearly always contained a de-identified subject ID, COVID-19 status, age in years and sex. Deeply sampled blood TCRbeta repertoires from subjects exposed to, actively infected with, or recovered from COVID-19 were included in the dataset. A freely available public database, intended as a resource for researchers studying the immune response to SARS-CoV-2, is where the repertoires were released. The prospective study material was composed of cDNA or gDNA derived from T cells, B-cell-depleted T cells, or PBMCs. Where HLA class I and class II types were available, the types were taken from metadata supplied by the sample provider, not from assay-based typing. Samples were obtained from the ongoing ImmuneRACE study (first 160 participants) and from over 1,000 subjects provided by 6 global collaborators.

Collaborating institutions collected whole blood in K2EDTA tubes following their own protocols. For TCRbeta analysis, collaborator samples were shipped as frozen whole blood, as isolated PBMCs, or as DNA extracted from either sample type. TCRbeta CDR3 regions were amplified from genomic DNA by means of the immunoSEQ Assay, a bias-controlled multiplex PCR. On the authors' methods: Nucleated cell counts per sample were estimated from amplification of reference gene primers within the assay. Sequence reads were collapsed and filtered to measure the absolute abundance of every unique TCRbeta CDR3 rearrangement. For each sample, productive Simpson clonality was calculated as the square root of Simpson's diversity index across productive rearrangements. This immuneACCESS table, as held by TCRdb, lists in-frame sequences with V and J called but not all clones. Of the missing ones, under half trace to an unresolved V gene in checked studies; the others have no known cause. V and J calls and clone size follow that table, whereas D and trimming were derived from the DNA. This sample is represented by 150,000 or so clones; around four fifths of them were singletons. The ten top clones hold about a fifth of the sample.

Cut back by 2 bases and 12 bases, the V and J ends lie 19 bases apart. Spanning cysteine to phenylalanine, the CDR3 consists of 14 amino acids. CDR3 DNA is the only sequence kept; it has 42 bases, read in frame from the first base. CDR1 is given as ENHRY and CDR2 as SYGVKD, both from the germline V gene. What the authors observed across the whole study: The quantity of clinical and demographic metadata differed by source and by participant and was supplied without curation.

The clonotype was recovered from a woman aged 80 or over with acute or convalescent COVID-19. The V and J segments used are TRBV10-3 and TRBJ1-1, with the D gene too uncertain to name. The specimen was peripheral blood. The CDR3 loop reads CAISEALEWGGTFF. The sequenced DNA: TGTGCCATCAGTGAGGCCCTTGAATGGGGAGGAACTTTCTTT.